This T cell receptor beta chain was identified during a study of blood T cell repertoires in COVID-19. The wider study: Sources were T cells, B-cell-depleted T cells, or PBMCs; the material itself was cDNA or gDNA.

The CDR3 has 15 amino acids. V dropped 1 base and J dropped 5; count of bases not matched to a gene: 5. Germline V gene lookup returns CDR1 LNHDA and CDR2 SQIVND (reference sequence). In the original processing: Reference gene primer amplification yielded estimated nucleated cell counts. TCRdb's copy holds only in-frame clones and misses some; the assay was immunoSEQ multiplex PCR. V, J and clone size were drawn from that table, and D and trimming were deduced from the DNA. The repertoire includes 100,000 to 150,000 clones, more than 85% of them detected once, and about 2% sits in the top ten. The rearrangement uses TRBV19 and TRBJ1-1, with 9 bases lining up with TRBD1. The receptor was derived from a man in his forties or fifties with COVID-19, enrolled during active disease. The source material was peripheral blood. The DNA for the CDR3 is TGTGCCAGTAGTATAGGGGGACAGGGTTGGACTGAAGCTTTCTTT. Amino acids: CASSIGGQGWTEAFF.